This TCR beta chain was sequenced for a study of shared clonotypes between healthy human individuals. Study observations and caveats: Sampling used blood alone; tissue repertoires probably differ. With several donors compared, roughly 5% of naive CD4 clonotypes were shared.

Germline CDR1 MDHEN, CDR2 SYDVKM. This CDR3 is built from 14 residues. Assay runs were performed at deep level. The protocol was immunoSEQ multiplex PCR, while the TCRdb copy is restricted to in-frame clones and leaves out a portion. This table has around 620,000 clones, around 96% appearing once. On this clone: Its antigen is still unknown.

Terminally differentiated effector memory CD45RA+ cells were excluded by CCR7 positive selection of CD45RO-negative cells. Material for sequencing was naive CD8+ T cells sorted from blood. The sequence was obtained from a woman in her twenties or thirties in good health. V and J are TRBV28 and TRBJ2-5; D is perhaps TRBD1 (5 bases). The end of the DNA aligns better with TRBJ2-7, so the J call may be wrong. The CDR3 coding sequence is TGTGCCAGCAGTCGTTCCAGGGACTCCTACGAGCAGTACTTC. This codes for CASSRSRDSYEQYF.